This T cell receptor (beta chain) was sequenced during a study of cytomegalovirus exposure and HLA in healthy donors. The germline V gene encodes CDR1 WSHSY and CDR2 SAAADI. Trimming shortened V by 3 bases and J by 3 bases, and 15 bases separated the two germline ends. CDR3 length: 15 residues. PCR used 60 Vbeta primers and 13 Jbeta primers. Profiled with immunoSEQ multiplex PCR; TCRdb holds only in-frame clones, not every one. This table holds 77,000 or so clones, approximately 71% found once. Study conclusions and caveats: Analysis was carried out at a later point, and it linked a missense DCLRE1C variant to TCR beta V- and J-gene trimming. Sequencing had likely introduced a cluster of highly shared sequence variants as an artifact.

Worth noting for this clone: The antigen is unknown.

V and J are TRBV10-2 and TRBJ2-7; a possible D gene is TRBD1 (6 bases). The receptor comes from a woman between 40 and 50 years old in good health and CMV-seronegative. Sequencing was carried out using PBMCs. In DNA form, the CDR3 reads TGCGCCAGCAGTGAAGGGTCGGCAGGGGTCTACGAGCAGTACTTC. Residues: CASSEGSAGVYEQYF.